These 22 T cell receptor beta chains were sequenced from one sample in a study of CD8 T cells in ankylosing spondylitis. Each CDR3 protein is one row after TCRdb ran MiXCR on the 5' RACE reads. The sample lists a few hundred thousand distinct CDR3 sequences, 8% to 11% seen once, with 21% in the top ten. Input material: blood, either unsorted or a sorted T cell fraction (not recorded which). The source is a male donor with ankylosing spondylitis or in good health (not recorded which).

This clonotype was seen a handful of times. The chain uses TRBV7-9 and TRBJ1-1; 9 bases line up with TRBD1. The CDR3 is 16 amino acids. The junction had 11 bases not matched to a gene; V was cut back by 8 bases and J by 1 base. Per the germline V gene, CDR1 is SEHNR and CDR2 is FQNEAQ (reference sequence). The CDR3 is CASETGGTIGNTEAFF. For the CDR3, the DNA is TGTGCCAGCGAAACAGGGGGCACGATCGGGAACACTGAAGCTTTCTTT.

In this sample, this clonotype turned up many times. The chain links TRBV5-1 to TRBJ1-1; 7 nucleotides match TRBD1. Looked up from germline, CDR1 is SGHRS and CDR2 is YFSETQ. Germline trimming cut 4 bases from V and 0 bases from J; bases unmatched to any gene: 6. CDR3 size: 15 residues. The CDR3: CASSPRGAMNTEAFF. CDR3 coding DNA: TGCGCCAGCAGCCCCAGGGGGGCTATGAACACTGAAGCTTTCTTT.

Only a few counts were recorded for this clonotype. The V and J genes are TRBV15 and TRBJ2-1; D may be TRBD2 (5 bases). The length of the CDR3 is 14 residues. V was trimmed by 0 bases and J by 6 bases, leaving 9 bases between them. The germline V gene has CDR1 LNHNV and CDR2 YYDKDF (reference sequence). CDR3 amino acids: CATSRDLGLNEQFF. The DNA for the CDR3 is TGTGCCACCAGCAGAGATCTAGGACTCAATGAGCAGTTCTTC.

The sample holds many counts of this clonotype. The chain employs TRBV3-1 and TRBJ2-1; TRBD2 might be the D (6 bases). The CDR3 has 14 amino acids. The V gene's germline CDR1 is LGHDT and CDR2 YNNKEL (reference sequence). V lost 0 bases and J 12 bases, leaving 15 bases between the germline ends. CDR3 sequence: CASSQEIGGPVQFF. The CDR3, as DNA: TGTGCCAGCAGCCAAGAGATCGGGGGTCCGGTGCAGTTCTTC.

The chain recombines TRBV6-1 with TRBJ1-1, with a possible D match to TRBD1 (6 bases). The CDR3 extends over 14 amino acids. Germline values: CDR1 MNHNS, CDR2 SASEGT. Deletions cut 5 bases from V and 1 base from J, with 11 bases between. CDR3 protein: CASSPSGQNTEAFF. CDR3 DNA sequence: TGTGCCAGCAGTCCATCGGGACAGAACACTGAAGCTTTCTTT.

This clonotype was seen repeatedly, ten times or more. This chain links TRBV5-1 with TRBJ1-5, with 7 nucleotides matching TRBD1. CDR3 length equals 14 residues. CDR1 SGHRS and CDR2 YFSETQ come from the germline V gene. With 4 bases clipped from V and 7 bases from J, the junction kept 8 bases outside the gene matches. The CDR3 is CASSPDREGQPQHF. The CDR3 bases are TGCGCCAGCAGCCCTGACAGGGAAGGACAGCCCCAGCATTTT.

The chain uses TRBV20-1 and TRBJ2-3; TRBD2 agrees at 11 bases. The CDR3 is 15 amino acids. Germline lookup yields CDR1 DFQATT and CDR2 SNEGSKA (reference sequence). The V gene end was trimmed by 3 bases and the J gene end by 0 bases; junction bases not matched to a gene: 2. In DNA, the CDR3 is TGCAGTGCTAGGTCTAGCGGGAGGAGCACAGATACGCAGTATTTT. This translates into CSARSSGRSTDTQYF.

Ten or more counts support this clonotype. DNA for the CDR3: TGTGCCAGCAGTTTAGGCGGACTAGTGGTCTACGAGCAGTACTTC. Translation gives CASSLGGLVVYEQYF. The chain recombines TRBV12-3 or TRBV12-4 with TRBJ2-7; 7 bases align to TRBD2. The CDR3 is made up of 15 amino acids. Germline trimming cut 1 base from V and 3 bases from J; bases unmatched to any gene: 6.

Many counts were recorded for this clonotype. The CDR3 sequence: CASRQVLSGANVLTF. The CDR3 nucleotides are TGTGCCAGCAGGCAGGTCCTCTCTGGGGCCAACGTCCTGACTTTC. This rearrangement joins TRBV12-3 or TRBV12-4 to TRBJ2-6; D is undetermined. This CDR3 region has 15 residues. Trimming took off 6 bases at V and 0 bases at J, with 9 bases between the two ends.

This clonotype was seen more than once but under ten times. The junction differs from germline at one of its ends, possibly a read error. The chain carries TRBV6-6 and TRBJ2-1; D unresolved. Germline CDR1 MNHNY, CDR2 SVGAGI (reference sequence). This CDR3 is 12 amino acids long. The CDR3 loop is CASSQTVLNVLF. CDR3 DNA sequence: TGTGCCAGCAGCCAAACAGTCCTCAACGTCCTCTTC.

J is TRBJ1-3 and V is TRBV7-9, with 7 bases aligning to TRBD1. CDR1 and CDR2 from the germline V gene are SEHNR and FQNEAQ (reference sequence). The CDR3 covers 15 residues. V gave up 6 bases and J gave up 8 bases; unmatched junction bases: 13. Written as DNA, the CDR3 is TGTGCCAGCAGTTCGGTGAGACAGGGCCGAGACACCATATATTTT. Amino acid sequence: CASSSVRQGRDTIYF.

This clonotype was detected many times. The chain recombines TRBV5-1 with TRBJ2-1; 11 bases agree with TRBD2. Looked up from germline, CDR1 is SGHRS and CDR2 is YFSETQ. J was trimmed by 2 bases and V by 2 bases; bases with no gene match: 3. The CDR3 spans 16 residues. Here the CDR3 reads CASSFSGGGAYNEQFF. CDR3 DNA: TGCGCCAGCAGCTTTAGCGGGGGGGGAGCCTACAATGAGCAGTTCTTC.

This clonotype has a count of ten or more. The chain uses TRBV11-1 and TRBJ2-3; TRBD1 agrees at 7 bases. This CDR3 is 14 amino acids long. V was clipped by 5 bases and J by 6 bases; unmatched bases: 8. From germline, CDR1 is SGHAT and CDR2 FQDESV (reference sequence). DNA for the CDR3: TGTGCCAGCAGCCACCGGGACAGAAAGGATACGCAGTATTTT. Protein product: CASSHRDRKDTQYF.

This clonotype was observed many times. CDR3 residues: CASRESGGLTDTQYF. The CDR3 DNA is TGTGCCAGCAGGGAGAGCGGGGGGCTCACAGATACGCAGTATTTT. The J gene is TRBJ2-3, the V gene TRBV25-1; TRBD2 matches at 9 bases. CDR1 is MGHDK, CDR2 SYGVNS, per germline. V lost 6 bases and J lost 2; bases outside the gene matches: 6. The CDR3 consists of 15 residues.

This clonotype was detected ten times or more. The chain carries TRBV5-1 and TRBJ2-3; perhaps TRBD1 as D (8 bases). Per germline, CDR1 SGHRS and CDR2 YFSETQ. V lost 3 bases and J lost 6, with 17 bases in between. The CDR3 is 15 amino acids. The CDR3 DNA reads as TGCGCCAGCAGCTACAGGGGGGGTTCAGGCGATACGCAGTATTTT. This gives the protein CASSYRGGSGDTQYF.

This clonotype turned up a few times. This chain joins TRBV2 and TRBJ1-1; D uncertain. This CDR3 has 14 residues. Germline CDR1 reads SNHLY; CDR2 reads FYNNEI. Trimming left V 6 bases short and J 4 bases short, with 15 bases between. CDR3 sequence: CASRFLDAGTEAFF. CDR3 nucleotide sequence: TGTGCCAGCAGATTCCTCGACGCGGGCACTGAAGCTTTCTTT.

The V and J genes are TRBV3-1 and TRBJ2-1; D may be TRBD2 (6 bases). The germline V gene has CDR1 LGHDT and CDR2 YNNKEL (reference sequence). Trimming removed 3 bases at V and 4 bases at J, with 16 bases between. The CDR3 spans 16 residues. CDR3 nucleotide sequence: TGTGCCAGCAGCCAGTTTGGCGGGGACCGATACAATGAGCAGTTCTTC. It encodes CASSQFGGDRYNEQFF.

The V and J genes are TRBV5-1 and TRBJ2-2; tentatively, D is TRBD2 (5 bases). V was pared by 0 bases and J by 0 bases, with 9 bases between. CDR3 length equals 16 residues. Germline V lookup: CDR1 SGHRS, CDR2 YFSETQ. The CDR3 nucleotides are TGCGCCAGCAGCTTGGTTGGAGGTGCGAACACCGGGGAGCTGTTTTTT. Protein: CASSLVGGANTGELFF.

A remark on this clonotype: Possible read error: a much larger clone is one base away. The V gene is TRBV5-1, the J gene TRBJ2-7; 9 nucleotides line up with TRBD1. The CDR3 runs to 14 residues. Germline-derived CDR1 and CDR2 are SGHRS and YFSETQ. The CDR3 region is CASSLAGQGTEQHF. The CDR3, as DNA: TGCGCCAGCAGCTTGGCCGGACAGGGGACCGAGCAGCACTTC. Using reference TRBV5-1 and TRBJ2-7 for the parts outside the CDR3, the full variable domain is KAGVTQTPRYLIKTRGQQVTLSCSPISGHRSVSWYQQTPGQGLQFLFEYFSETQRNKGNFPGRFSGRQFSNSRSEMNVSTLELGDSALYLCASSLAGQGTEQHFGPGTRLTVT.

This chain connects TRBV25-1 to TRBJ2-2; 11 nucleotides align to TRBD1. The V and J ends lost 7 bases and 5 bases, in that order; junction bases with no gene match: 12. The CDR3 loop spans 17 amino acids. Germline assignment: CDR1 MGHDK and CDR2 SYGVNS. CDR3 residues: CASTLSRGTGGTGELFF. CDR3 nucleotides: TGTGCCAGCACCCTTAGCCGAGGGACAGGGGGGACCGGGGAGCTGTTTTTT. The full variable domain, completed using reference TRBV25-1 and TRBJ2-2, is EADIYQTPRYLVIGTGKKITLECSQTMGHDKMYWYQQDPGMELHLIHYSYGVNSTEKGDLSSESTVSRIRTEHFPLTLESARPSHTSQYLCASTLSRGTGGTGELFFGEGSRLTVL.

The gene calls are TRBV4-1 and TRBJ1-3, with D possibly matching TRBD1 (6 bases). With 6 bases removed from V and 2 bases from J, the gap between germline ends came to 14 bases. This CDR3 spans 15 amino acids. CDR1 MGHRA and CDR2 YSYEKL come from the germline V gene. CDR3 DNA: TGCGCCAGCAGAATTACAGGGTTACCTGGAAACACCATATATTTT. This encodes CASRITGLPGNTIYF.

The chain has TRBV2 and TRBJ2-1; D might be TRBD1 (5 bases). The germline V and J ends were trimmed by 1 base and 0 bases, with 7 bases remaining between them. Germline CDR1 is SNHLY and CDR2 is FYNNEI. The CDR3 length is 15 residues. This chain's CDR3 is CASSEGQFSYNEQFF. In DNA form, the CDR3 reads TGTGCCAGCAGTGAAGGACAGTTCTCCTACAATGAGCAGTTCTTC.